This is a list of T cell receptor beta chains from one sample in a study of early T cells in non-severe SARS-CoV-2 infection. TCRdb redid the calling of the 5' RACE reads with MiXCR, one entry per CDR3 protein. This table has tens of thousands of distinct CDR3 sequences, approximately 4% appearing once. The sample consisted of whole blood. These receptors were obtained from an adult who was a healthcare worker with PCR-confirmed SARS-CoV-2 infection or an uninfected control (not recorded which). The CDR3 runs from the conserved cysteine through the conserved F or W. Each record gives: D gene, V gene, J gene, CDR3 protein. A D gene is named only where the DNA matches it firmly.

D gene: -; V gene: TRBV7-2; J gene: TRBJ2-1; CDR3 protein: CASSFRQDNEQFF
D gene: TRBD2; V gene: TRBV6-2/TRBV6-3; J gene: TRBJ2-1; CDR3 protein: CASSYPGLAGSYNEQFF
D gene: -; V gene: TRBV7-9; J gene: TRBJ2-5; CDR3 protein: CASSLVFVGGQETQYF
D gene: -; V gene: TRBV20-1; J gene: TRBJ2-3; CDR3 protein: CSARPPDSSSTDTQYF
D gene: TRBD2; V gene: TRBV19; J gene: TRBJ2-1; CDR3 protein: CASSTAGVGEQFF
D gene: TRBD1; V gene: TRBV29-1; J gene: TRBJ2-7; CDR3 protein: CSVETGQRPNYEQYF
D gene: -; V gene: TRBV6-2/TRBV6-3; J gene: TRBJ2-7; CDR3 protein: CASSYRSYEQYF
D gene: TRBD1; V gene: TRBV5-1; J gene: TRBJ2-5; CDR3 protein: CASSLGRDSVKETQYF
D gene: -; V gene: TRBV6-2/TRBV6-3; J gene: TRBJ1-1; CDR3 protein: CASSYSNRGGSTEAFF
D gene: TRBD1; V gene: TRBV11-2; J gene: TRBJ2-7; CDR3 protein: CASSFGTGGSYEQYF
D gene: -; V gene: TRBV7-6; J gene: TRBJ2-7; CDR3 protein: CASSLPDSHEQYF
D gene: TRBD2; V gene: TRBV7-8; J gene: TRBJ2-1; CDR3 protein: CASRIAGGNEQFF
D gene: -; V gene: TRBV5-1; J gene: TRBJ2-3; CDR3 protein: CASSLDTGSQYF
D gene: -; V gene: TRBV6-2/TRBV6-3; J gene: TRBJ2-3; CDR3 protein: CASSYSRRASTDTQYF
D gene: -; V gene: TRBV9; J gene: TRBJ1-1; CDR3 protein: CASSVEVRNTEAFF
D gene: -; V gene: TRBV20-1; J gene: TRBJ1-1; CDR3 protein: CSAREDLGYTEAFF
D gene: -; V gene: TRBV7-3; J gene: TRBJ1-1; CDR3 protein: CASSSQGGATEAFF
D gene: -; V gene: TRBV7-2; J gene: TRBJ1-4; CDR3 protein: CASSSRKSNEKLFF